This T cell receptor beta chain comes out of a study of OX40 agonist ivuxolimab in advanced cancers. For context, the study as a whole: Ivuxolimab was a fully human IgG2 agonistic monoclonal antibody targeting the costimulatory receptor OX40 (CD134). The monotherapy dose-escalation portion (N of about 50 patients) of the phase I ivuxolimab trial is reported in the paper. Partial responses occurred in three dose-escalation patients, of whom one had hepatocellular carcinoma and two had cutaneous melanoma. The point of sequencing TCRbeta in the periphery was to test whether ivuxolimab changed TCR sequence diversity and drove clonal T-cell expansion. Intravenous ivuxolimab was administered to patients every 2 weeks at six dose levels: 0.01, 0.1, 0.3, 1.5, 3 and 10 mg/kg. In the dose-escalation cohort, 65% to 85% of patients were male, and the mean age was 60 years with a range of about 20 to 79. Of the 50 to 55 patients in dose escalation, some 19 had hepatocellular carcinoma, some 15 had melanoma, 9 had renal cell carcinoma and 9 had head and neck cancer. Prior anti-PD-1, anti-PD-L1 or anti-CTLA-4 therapy was permitted, and approximately 39% of dose-escalation patients had received checkpoint inhibitors.

Overall study outcomes, separate from this receptor: At doses from 0.1 to 3.0 mg/kg, clonal expansion was seen in both CD4+ and CD8+ blood T cells between baseline and week 6. The antigen specificity of the peripheral T cells that underwent clonal expansion was not determined. After ivuxolimab, expanded clones were on average more numerous among CD8+ T cells than among CD4+ T cells. Low levels of normalized T-cell clonal expansion were also seen in some patients who did not respond. In the 0.1-3.0 mg/kg groups, partial responders were among the patients with the lowest normalized peripheral clonal expansion, particularly in CD8+ T cells.

Details on this clone: Its recognized antigen is unknown. It has no much larger one-base neighbor in the sample; base qualities were not kept.

For sequencing of the TCRbeta CDR3 region, genomic DNA was extracted from the sorted cells. The immunoSEQ Assay was used to sequence the TCRbeta CDR3 regions. Not all clones reach the TCRdb copy of this immuneACCESS table, which keeps in-frame sequences only. Checked studies attribute under half of the gap to unresolved V genes and leave the rest unexplained. Within this sample are roughly 92,000 clones, with nearly 90% of them counted one time only. Just over 0.15% of the sample rests with the top ten. Patients with a history of autoimmune disease or receiving systemic immunosuppression were excluded from the trial. Peripheral blood for TCR sequencing was collected from all dose cohorts at baseline, on cycle 4 day 1, and on cycle 7 day 1. The samples were taken from a phase I, first-in-human, multicenter, open-label dose-escalation trial of ivuxolimab. The trial enrolled adults with locally advanced or metastatic head and neck squamous cell, hepatocellular, melanoma or renal cell carcinoma. Before TCR sequencing, CD4+ T cells and CD8+ T cells from peripheral blood were sorted into separate populations.

The sample here was CD4+ or CD8+ T cells sorted from blood, taken in a trial of the OX40 agonist ivuxolimab. The TCR originated in an adult with an advanced solid tumor such as melanoma, head and neck, liver or kidney cancer.

The base sequence is TGTGCCAGCGGACAGGGGGTCTACGAGCAGTACTTC. Its coded protein is CASGQGVYEQYF. The V gene is TRBV28 and the J gene is TRBJ2-5; 10 junctional bases match TRBD1. The J call may be mistaken, given a closer DNA end match to TRBJ2-7. Reading from cysteine to phenylalanine, the CDR3 counts 12 amino acids. Kept here is only the CDR3 DNA, which spans 36 bases and is read in frame from base 1. The germline V gene yields MDHEN for CDR1 and SYDVKM for CDR2.